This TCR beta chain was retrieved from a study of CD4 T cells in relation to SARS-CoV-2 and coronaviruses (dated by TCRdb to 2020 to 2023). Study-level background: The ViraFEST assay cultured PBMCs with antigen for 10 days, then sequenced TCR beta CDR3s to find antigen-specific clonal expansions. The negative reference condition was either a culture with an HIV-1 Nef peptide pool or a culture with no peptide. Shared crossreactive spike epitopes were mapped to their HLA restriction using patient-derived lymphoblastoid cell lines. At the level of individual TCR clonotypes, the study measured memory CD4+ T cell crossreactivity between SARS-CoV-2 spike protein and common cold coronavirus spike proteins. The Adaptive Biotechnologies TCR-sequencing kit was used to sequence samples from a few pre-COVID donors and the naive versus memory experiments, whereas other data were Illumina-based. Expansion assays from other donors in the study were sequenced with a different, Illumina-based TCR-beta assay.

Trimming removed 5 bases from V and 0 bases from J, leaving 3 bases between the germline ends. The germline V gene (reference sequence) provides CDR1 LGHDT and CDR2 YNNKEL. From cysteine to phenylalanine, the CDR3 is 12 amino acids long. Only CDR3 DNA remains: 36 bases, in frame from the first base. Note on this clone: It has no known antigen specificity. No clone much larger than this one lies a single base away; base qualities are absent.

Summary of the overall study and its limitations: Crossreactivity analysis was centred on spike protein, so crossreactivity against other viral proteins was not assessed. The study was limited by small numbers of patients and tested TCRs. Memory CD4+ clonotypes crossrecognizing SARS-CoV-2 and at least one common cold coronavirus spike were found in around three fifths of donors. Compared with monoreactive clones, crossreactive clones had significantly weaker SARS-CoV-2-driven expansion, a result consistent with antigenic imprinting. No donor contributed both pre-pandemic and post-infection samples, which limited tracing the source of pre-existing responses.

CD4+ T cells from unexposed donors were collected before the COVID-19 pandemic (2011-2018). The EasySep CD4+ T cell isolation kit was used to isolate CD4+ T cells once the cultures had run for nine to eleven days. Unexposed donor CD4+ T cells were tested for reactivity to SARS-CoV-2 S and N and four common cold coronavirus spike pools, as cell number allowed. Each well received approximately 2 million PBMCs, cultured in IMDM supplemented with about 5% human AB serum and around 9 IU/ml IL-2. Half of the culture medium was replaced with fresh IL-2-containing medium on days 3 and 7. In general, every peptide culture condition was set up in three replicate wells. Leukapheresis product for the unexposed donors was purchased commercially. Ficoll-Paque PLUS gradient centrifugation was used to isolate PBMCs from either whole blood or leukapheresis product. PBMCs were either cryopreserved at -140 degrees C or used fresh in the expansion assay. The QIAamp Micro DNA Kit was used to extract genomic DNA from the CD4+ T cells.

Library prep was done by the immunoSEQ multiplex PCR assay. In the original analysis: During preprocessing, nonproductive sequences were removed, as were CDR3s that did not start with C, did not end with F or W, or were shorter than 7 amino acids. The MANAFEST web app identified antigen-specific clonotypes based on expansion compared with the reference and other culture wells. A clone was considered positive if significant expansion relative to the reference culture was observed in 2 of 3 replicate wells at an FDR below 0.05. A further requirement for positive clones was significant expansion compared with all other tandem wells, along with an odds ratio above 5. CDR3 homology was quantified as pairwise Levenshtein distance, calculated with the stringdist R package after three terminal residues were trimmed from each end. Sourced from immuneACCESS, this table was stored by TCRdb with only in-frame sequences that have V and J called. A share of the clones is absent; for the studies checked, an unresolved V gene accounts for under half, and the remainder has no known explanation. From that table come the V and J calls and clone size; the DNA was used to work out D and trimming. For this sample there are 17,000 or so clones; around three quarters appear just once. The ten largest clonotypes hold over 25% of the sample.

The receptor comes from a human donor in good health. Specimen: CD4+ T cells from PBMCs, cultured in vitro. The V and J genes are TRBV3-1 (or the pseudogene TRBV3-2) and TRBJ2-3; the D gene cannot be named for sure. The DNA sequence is TGTGCCAGCAGCACTAGCACAGATACGCAGTATTTT. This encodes CASSTSTDTQYF.